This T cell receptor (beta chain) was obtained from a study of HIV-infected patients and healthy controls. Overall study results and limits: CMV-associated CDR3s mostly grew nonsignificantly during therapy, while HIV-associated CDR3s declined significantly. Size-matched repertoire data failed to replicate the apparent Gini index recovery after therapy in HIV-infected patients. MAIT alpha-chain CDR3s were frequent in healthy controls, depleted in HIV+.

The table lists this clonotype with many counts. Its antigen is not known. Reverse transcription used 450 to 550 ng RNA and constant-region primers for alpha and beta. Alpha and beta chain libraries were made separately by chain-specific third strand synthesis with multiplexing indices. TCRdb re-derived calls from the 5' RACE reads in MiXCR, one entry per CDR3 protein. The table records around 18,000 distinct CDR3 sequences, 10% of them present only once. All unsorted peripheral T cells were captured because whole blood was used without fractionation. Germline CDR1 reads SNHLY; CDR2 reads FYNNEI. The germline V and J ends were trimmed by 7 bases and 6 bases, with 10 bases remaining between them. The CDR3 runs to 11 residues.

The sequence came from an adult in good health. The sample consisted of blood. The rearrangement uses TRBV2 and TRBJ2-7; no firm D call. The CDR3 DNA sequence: TGTGCCAGCAATCCGCCCCGCGAGCAGTACTTC. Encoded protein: CASNPPREQYF.